This T cell receptor (beta chain) derives from a study of beta chain features in type 1 diabetes. Study-wide background: Examination of sorted cells across all samples involved around 110 million cells.

Sequenced material consisted of expressed TCRB transcripts (all of the isolated RNA was reverse transcribed). The data were produced by immunoSEQ multiplex PCR, yet TCRdb's version contains in-frame clones alone and is incomplete. The sample has roughly 730,000 clones, over 10% seen once. Germline CDR1 and CDR2: GTSNPN and SVGIG (reference sequence). The CDR3 covers 17 residues. V lost 4 bases and J lost 2, with 18 bases in between. About this clone itself: What it binds is unknown.

General study results and limits: Moderately but significantly shorter TCRB CDR3s were found in Type 1 diabetes patients in all four CD4+ subsets.

This clonotype was sampled from a man between 18 and 35 years old with type 1 diabetes. Sequenced material: naive CD4+ T cells from blood. The chain carries TRBV30 and TRBJ2-6; maybe TRBD1 (6 bases). CDR3 protein: CAWNTGIVRTGANVLTF. In DNA form, the CDR3 reads TGTGCCTGGAATACAGGGATCGTGAGGACTGGGGCCAACGTCCTGACTTTC.